The 4 T cell receptor beta chains listed next were all sequenced from one sample in a study of blood T cell repertoires in COVID-19. Sequencing was performed with immunoSEQ multiplex PCR; in TCRdb, only in-frame clones are kept and a portion is missing. The repertoire has some 250,000 clones, more than 70% of them found once; the top ten carry around 0.99%. The specimen was peripheral blood. The receptors come from a woman aged 40-49 years who had recovered from COVID-19.

The gene calls are TRBV4-3 and TRBJ2-1, with TRBD2 identical over 7 bases. Trimming at V came to 1 base and at J to 5 bases, leaving 5 bases not matched to a gene. The CDR3 consists of 15 residues. Looked up from germline, CDR1 is LGHNA and CDR2 is YSLEER. The CDR3 protein is CASSQGFGGNNEQFF. CDR3 DNA sequence: TGCGCCAGCAGCCAAGGGTTCGGGGGGAACAATGAGCAGTTCTTC.

V is TRBV4-1 and J is TRBJ2-1; TRBD2 matches at 9 bases. Germline trimming cut 3 bases from V and 6 bases from J; bases unmatched to any gene: 12. The CDR3 loop spans 17 amino acids. CDR1 and CDR2 from the germline V gene are MGHRA and YSYEKL. The DNA for the CDR3 is TGCGCCAGCAGCCATGGGGGCGGCGGGAGGGGGGCCAATGAGCAGTTCTTC. It specifies CASSHGGGGRGANEQFF.

The rearrangement joins TRBV7-7 to TRBJ1-1; TRBD1 matches at 7 bases. Trimming took 5 bases from V and 0 from J; bases not matched to a gene: 9. This CDR3 has 16 residues. The germline V gene encodes CDR1 SSHAT and CDR2 FNYEAQ (reference sequence). CDR3: CASSPWTGGMNTEAFF. The CDR3 region has the DNA TGTGCCAGCAGCCCCTGGACAGGAGGGATGAACACTGAAGCTTTCTTT.

This rearrangement joins TRBV3-1 (or the pseudogene TRBV3-2) to TRBJ1-2; possible D gene TRBD1, 6 bases. Trimming removed 3 bases at V and 5 bases at J, with 16 bases between. Germline V gene sequence: CDR1 LGHDT, CDR2 YNNKEL (reference sequence). The CDR3 is made up of 15 amino acids. CDR3 DNA: TGTGCCAGCAGCCACGATCTGGGAGGGGGTTATGGCTACACCTTC. Its translation is CASSHDLGGGYGYTF.